The clone carrying this TCR beta chain was counted only a few times. This entry is derived from a study of blood T cell repertoires in COVID-19. The overall study: Acute and convalescent COVID-19 samples came from the United States, Italy and Spain. From T cells, B-cell-depleted T cells, or PBMCs came the material, which was cDNA or gDNA.

Study processing details: Amplifying reference gene primers gave estimates of nucleated cell counts. Assay used: immunoSEQ multiplex PCR; TCRdb lists only in-frame clones, some missing. That table furnishes V, J and clone size, whereas the DNA furnished D and trimming. This table holds about 90,000 clones, about 81% found once. The CDR3 is 14 residues long. Germline assignment: CDR1 SGHVS and CDR2 FQNEAQ. With 10 bases removed from V and 0 bases from J, the gap between germline ends came to 10 bases. The V and J genes are TRBV7-8 and TRBJ2-6; TRBD1 might be the D (5 bases). The source of this sequence is a human donor in a cohort sampled during active COVID-19. Material for sequencing was peripheral blood. CDR3 sequence (DNA): TGTGCCACCTTTCAGGGCTCTGGGGCCAACGTCCTGACTTTC. Translation gives CATFQGSGANVLTF.